The source of this T cell receptor (beta chain) is a study of chemoradiotherapy in HPV16-positive cancers. Germline trimming cut 3 bases from V and 3 bases from J; bases unmatched to any gene: 1. Germline lookup yields CDR1 SGHRS and CDR2 YFSETQ. This CDR3 is 13 amino acids long. Over chemoradiotherapy, repertoires were sampled more than once. This clone was seen only once. The antigen remains undetermined. Assay used: immunoSEQ multiplex PCR; TCRdb lists only in-frame clones, some missing. Among some 3,900 clones, roughly 84% were seen once, and the ten largest hold 15% to 20%. The study's findings and limits: In HPV16-positive patients, HPV-responsive T-cell expansion tracked better recurrence-free survival. Candidate HPV-specific clones and E7-related TCR motifs grew in tumor during treatment.

The sequence came from a human donor with HPV-associated anogenital cancer. The sequenced sample was tumor tissue, obtained from a patient who underwent chemoradiotherapy. The gene calls are TRBV5-1 and TRBJ2-5; 8 nucleotides align to TRBD2. The CDR3: CASSSGLEETQYF. The CDR3 DNA reads as TGCGCCAGCAGCTCGGGACTAGAAGAGACCCAGTACTTC. Combining the CDR3 with reference TRBV5-1 and TRBJ2-5 gives the whole variable domain KAGVTQTPRYLIKTRGQQVTLSCSPISGHRSVSWYQQTPGQGLQFLFEYFSETQRNKGNFPGRFSGRQFSNSRSEMNVSTLELGDSALYLCASSSGLEETQYFGPGTRLLVL.